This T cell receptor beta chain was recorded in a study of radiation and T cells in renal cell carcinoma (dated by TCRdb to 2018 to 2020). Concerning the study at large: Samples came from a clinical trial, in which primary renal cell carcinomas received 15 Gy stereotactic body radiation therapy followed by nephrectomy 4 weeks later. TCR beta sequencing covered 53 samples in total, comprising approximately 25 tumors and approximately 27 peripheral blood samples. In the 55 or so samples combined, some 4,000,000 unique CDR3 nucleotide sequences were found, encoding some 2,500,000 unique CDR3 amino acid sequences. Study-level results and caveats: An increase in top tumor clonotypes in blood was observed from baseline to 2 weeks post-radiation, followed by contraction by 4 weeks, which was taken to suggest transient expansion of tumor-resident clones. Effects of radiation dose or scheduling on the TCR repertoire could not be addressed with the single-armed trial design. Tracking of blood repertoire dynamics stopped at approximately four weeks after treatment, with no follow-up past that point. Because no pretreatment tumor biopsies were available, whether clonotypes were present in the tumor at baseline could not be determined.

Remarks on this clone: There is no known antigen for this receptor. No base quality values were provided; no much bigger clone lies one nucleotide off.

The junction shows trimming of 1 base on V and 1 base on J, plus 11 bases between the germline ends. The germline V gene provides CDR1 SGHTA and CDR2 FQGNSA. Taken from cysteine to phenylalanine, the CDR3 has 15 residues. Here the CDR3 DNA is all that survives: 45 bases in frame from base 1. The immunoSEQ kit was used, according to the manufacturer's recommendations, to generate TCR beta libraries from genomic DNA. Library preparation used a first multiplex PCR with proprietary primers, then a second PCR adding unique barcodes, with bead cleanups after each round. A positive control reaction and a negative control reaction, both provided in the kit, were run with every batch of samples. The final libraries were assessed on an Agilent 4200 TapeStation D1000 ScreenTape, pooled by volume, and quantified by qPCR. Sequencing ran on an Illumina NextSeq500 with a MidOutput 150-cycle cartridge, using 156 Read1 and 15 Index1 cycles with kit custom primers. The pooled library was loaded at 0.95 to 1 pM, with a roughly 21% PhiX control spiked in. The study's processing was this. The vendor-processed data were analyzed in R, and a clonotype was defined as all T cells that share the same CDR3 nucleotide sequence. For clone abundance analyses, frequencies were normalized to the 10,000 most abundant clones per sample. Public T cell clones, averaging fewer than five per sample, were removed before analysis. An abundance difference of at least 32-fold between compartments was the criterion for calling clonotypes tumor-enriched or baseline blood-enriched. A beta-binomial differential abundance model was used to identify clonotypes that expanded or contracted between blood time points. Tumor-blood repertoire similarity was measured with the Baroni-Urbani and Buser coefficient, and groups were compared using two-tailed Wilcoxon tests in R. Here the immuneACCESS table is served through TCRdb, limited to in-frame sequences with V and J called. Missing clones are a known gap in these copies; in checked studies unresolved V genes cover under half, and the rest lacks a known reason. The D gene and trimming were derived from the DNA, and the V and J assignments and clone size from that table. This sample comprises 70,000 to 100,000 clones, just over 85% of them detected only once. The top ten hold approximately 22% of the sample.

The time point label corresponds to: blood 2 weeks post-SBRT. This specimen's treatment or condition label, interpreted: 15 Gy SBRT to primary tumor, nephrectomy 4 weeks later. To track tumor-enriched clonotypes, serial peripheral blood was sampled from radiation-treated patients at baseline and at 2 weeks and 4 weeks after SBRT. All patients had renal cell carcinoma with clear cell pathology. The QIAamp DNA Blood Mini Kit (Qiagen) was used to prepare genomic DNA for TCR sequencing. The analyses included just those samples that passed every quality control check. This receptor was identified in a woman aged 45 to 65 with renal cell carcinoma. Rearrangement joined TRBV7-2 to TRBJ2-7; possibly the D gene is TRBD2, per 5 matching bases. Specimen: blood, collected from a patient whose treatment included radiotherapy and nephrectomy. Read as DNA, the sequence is TGTGCCAGCAGCTTAGAGGGCAGGACTTCCTACGAGCAGTACTTC. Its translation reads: CASSLEGRTSYEQYF.